This T cell receptor (beta chain) is drawn from a study of T cell responses to AZD1222 COVID-19 vaccine. Worth noting for this clone: Its antigen is not known.

The study's findings and limits: Compared with day 0, the breadth and depth of the Spike-specific TCR repertoire rose significantly after two doses of AZD1222.

V was pared by 3 bases and J by 1 base, with 3 bases of the junction left unmatched. Germline CDR1 is SGHAT and CDR2 is FQNNGV. This CDR3 has 16 residues. The table came from immunoSEQ multiplex PCR; TCRdb's copy has only in-frame clones and leaves some out. The sample has approximately 130,000 clones; 88% are singletons. This chain joins TRBV11-2 and TRBJ2-3, with 11 bases fitting TRBD2. The sequence came from an adult who received the AZD1222 COVID-19 vaccine. This specimen consisted of peripheral blood, obtained 28 days after the second AZD1222 dose. The CDR3 DNA reads TGTGCCAGCAGCTTTCTAGCGGGAGGACGCACAGATACGCAGTATTTT. Residues: CASSFLAGGRTDTQYF.